Given below is one TCR beta chain in context. Here immunoSEQ multiplex PCR was the method, and the copy in TCRdb shows in-frame clones only, minus some. The table lists 35,000 to 45,000 clones, about 90% of them singletons. These data are taken from a study of OX40 agonist ivuxolimab in advanced cancers. Study background: Head and neck, renal cell, melanoma or hepatocellular carcinoma were the cancers that dose-escalation patients had. Three patients, one with hepatocellular carcinoma and two with cutaneous melanoma, achieved partial responses.

The CDR3 runs 14 residues. V lost 6 bases and J lost 0, with 7 bases in between. In germline, CDR1 is SGHKS, CDR2 YYEKEE (reference sequence). The sequencing used CD4+ or CD8+ T cells sorted from blood, collected in a trial of the OX40 agonist ivuxolimab. The receptor was derived from an adult with an advanced solid tumor such as melanoma, head and neck, liver or kidney cancer. The chain recombines TRBV5-5 with TRBJ2-6; no firm D call. The CDR3 DNA sequence: TGTGCCAGCAACTTTTACTCTGGGGCCAACGTCCTGACTTTC. The encoded protein is CASNFYSGANVLTF.